This T cell receptor (beta chain) is from a study of identifying expanded T cells in peripheral blood. This clone showed up just a few times. Repertoires were generated with immunoSEQ multiplex PCR, while TCRdb's copy carries only in-frame clones and drops some. The profile shows about 58,000 clones, roughly 87% of them singletons. Healthy donors had no documented immune events, such as infections, while sampled. Losses at the gene ends were 1 base for V and 7 bases for J; bases not matched to a gene: 3. The CDR3 covers 14 residues. The germline V gene has CDR1 SGHTA and CDR2 FQGNSA. Specimen: blood. This receptor was identified in a person aged 18 to 70 in good health. V usage is TRBV7-2 and J usage is TRBJ2-5; 10 positions agree with TRBD1. CDR3 nucleotides: TGTGCCAGCAGCTTAGAGACAGGGGGCGGGACCCAGTACTTC. Residues: CASSLETGGGTQYF.